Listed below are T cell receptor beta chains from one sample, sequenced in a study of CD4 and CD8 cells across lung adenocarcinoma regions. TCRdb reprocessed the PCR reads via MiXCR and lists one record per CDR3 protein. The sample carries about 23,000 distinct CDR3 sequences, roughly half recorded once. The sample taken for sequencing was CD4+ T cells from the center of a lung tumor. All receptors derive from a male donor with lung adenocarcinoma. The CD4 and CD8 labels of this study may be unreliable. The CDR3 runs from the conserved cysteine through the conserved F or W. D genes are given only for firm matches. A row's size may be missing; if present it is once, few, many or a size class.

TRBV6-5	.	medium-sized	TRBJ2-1	CASSRLGSNNEQFF	TGTGCCAGCAGCAGACTAGGGTCTAACAATGAGCAGTTCTTC
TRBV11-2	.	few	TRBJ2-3	CASSLGPGGDTQYF	TGTGCCAGCAGCTTGGGACCGGGCGGAGATACGCAGTATTTT
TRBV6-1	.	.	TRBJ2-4	CASIGLTTKNTQYF	TGTGCGAGCATAGGGCTCACTACCAAAAACACCCAGTACTTC
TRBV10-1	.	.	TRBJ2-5	CASGGRGGGSQETQYF	TGCGCCAGCGGGGGACGCGGGGGCGGGAGCCAAGAGACCCAGTACTTC
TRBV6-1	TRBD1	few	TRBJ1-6	CASRPGTGAKPLHF	TGTGCCAGCAGACCCGGGACAGGGGCCAAGCCCCTCCACTTT
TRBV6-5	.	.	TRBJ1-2	CASSYGGNYGASF	TGTGCCAGCAGCTACGGTGGGAACTATGGCGCCTCCTTC
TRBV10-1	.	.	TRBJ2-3	CARGVAATDTQYF	TGCGCCAGGGGGGTGGCGGCCACAGATACGCAGTATTTT
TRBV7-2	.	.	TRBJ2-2	CASSLRSGSSGELFF	TGTGCCAGCAGCTTAAGGTCGGGAAGCTCCGGGGAGCTGTTTTTT
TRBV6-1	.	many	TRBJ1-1	CASRQGGTEAFF	TGTGCCAGCAGGCAGGGAGGGACTGAAGCTTTCTTT
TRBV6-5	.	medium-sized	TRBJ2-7	CASSYAGDSSYEQYF	TGTGCCAGCAGTTACGCCGGTGACAGCTCCTACGAGCAGTACTTC
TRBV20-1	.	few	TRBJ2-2	CSARPSATGELFF	TGCAGTGCTAGACCCTCCGCCACCGGGGAGCTGTTTTTT
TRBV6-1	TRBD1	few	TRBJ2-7	CASSPGQGAQTEQYF	TGTGCCAGCAGCCCCGGACAGGGGGCGCAGACCGAGCAGTACTTC
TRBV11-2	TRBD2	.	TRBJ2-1	CASSFSGSANEQFF	TGTGCCAGCAGCTTTAGCGGGAGCGCCAATGAGCAGTTTTTT
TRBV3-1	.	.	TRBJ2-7	CASSRSYEQYF	TGTGCCAGCAGCCGCTCCTACGAGCAGTACTTC
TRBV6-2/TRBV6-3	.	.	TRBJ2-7	CASSPQGYEQYF	TGTGCCAGCAGTCCCCAGGGGTACGAGCAGTACTTC
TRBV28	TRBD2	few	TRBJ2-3	CASSPGLAGWADTQYF	TGTGCCAGCAGCCCCGGACTAGCGGGATGGGCGGATACGCAGTATTTT
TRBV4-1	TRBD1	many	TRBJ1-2	CASSRTGTEKYGYTF	TGCGCCAGCAGCCGTACTGGGACAGAAAAATATGGCTACACCTTC
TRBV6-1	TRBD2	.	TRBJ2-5	CASKRLAGYQETQYF	TGTGCCAGCAAGCGACTAGCGGGATACCAAGAGACCCAGTACTTC
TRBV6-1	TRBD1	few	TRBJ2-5	CASSEMGTGGYETQYF	TGTGCCAGCAGTGAGATGGGGACAGGGGGCTATGAGACCCAGTACTTC
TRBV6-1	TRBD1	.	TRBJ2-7	CASSGGTGGMRSQYF	TGTGCCAGCAGTGGTGGGACAGGGGGAATGAGGTCCCAGTACTTC
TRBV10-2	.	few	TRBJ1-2	CASSVREVDGYTF	TGCGCCAGCAGTGTGAGGGAGGTAGATGGCTACACCTTC
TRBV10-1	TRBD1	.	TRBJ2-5	CASTDRLGETQYF	TGCGCCAGCACGGACAGGCTGGGTGAGACCCAGTACTTC
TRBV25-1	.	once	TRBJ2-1	CASSEFKGGCSNEQYF	TGTGCCAGCAGTGAATTTAAGGGGGGCTGCTCCAATGAGCAGTACTTT
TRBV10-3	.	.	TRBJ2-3	CVISLQAVITGAQYF	TGTGTCATCAGCCTCCAGGCCGTAATTACAGGTGCGCAGTATTTT
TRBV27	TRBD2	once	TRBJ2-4	CASSVAGTALKNTQYF	TGTGCCAGCAGTGTAGCGGGGACGGCCCTCAAAAATACGCAGTACTTT
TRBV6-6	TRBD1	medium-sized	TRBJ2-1	CASSYSQGAGEQFF	TGTGCCAGCAGTTACAGCCAGGGGGCGGGTGAGCAGTTCTTC